This T cell receptor beta chain was profiled in a study of blood T cells in healthy people across ages. General study findings and limits: PBMCs that were unsorted prevented a conclusive naive versus antigen-experienced comparison.

V lost 6 bases and J lost 2; bases outside the gene matches: 7. Germline CDR1 and CDR2: MNHEY and SVGEGT. The CDR3 spans 15 residues. Sample-barcoded 5' priming and a J-beta primer mix drove a second PCR of roughly 6 to 12 cycles. Tags on each cDNA molecule came from a template-switch adaptor with 12 random nucleotides. Each single sample gave us at least 3 million CDR3-containing paired-end reads. MiXCR, run by TCRdb on the 5' RACE reads, gives a single entry per CDR3 protein. Of approximately 850,000 distinct CDR3 sequences listed, roughly 44% are singletons. This clonotype was seen repeatedly, ten times or more. Its specificity is unknown.

The sequenced material came from blood. The sequence came from a man aged 60-69 years in good health. The chain couples TRBV6-2 or TRBV6-3 to TRBJ2-5, with 9 bases that match TRBD1. CDR3 amino acids: CASSPWTGAQETQYF. The CDR3 nucleotides are TGTGCCAGCAGCCCCTGGACAGGGGCACAAGAGACCCAGTACTTC.